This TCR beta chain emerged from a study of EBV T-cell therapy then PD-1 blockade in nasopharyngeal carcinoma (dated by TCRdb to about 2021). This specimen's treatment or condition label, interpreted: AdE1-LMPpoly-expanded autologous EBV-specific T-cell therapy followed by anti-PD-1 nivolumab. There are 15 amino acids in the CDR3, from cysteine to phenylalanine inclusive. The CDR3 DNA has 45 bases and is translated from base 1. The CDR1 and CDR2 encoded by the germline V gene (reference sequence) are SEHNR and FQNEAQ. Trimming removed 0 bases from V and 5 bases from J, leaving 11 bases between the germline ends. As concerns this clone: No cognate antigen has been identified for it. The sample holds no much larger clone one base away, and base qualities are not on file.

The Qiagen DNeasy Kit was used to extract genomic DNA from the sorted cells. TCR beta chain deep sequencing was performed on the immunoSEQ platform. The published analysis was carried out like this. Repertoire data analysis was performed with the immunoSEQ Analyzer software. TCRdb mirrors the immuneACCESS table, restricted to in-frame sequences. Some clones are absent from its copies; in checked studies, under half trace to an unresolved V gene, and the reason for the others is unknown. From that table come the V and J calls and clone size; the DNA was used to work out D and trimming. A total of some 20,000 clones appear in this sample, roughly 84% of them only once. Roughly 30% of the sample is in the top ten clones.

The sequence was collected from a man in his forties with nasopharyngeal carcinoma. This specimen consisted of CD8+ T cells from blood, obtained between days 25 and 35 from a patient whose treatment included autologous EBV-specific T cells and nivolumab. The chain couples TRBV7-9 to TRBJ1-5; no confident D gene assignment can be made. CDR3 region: CASSLAGVPDQPQHF. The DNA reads TGTGCCAGCAGCTTAGCAGGCGTCCCCGATCAGCCCCAGCATTTT.